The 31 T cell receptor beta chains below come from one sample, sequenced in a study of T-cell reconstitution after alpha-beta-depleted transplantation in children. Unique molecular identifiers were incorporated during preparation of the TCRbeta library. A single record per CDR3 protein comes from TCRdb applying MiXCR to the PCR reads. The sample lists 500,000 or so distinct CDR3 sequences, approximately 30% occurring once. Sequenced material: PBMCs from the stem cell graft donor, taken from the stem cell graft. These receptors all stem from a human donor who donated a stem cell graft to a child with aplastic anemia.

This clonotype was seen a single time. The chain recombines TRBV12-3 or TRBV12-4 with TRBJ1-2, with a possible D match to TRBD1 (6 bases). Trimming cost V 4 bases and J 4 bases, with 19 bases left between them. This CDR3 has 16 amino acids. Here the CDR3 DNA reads TGTGCCAGCAGTTCGCACCGACAGGTCTCTGTCTATGGCTACACCTTC. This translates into CASSSHRQVSVYGYTF.

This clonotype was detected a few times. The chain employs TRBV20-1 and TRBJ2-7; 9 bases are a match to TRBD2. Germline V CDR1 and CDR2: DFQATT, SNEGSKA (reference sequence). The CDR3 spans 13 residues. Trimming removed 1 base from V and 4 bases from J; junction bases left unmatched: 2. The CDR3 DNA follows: TGCAGTGCTAGAGGCGGGAGGGGATACGAGCAGTACTTC. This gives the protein CSARGGRGYEQYF.

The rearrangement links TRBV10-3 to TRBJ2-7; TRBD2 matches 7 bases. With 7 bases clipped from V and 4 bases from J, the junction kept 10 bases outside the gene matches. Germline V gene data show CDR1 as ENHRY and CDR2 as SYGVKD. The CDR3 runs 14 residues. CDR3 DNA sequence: TGTGCCATCATATCCGGAGCGGGAACGTACGAGCAGTACTTC. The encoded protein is CAIISGAGTYEQYF.

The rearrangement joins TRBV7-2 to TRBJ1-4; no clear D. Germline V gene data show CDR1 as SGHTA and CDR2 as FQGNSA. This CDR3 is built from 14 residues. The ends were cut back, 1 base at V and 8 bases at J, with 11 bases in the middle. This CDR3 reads CASSLGQDREKLFF. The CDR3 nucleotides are TGTGCCAGCAGCTTAGGGCAGGATAGGGAAAAACTGTTTTTT.

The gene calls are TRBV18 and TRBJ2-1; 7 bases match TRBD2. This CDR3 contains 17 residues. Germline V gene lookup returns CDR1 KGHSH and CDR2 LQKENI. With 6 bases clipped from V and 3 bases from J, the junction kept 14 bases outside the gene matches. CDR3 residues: CASSTSVTLRGYNEQFF. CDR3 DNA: TGTGCCAGCTCCACTAGCGTGACCTTGAGGGGCTACAATGAGCAGTTCTTC.

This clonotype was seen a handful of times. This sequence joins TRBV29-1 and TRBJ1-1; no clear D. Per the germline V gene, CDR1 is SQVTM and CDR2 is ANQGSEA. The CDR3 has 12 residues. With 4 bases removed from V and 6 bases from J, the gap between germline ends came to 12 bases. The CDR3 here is CSVGHIDAEAFF. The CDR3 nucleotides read TGCAGCGTTGGGCACATCGACGCTGAAGCTTTCTTT.

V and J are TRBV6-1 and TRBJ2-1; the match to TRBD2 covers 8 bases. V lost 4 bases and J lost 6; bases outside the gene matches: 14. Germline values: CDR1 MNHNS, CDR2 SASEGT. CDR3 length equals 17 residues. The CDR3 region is CASSAFSLASGFNEQFF. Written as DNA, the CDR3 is TGTGCCAGCAGTGCCTTCAGCCTGGCTAGCGGGTTCAATGAGCAGTTCTTC.

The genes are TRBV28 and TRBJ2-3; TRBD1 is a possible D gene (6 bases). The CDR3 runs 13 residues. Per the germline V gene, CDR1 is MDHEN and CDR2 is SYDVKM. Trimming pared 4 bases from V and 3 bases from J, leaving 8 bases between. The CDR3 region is CASSSGDTDTQYF. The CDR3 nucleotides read TGTGCCAGCAGTTCAGGGGATACAGATACGCAGTATTTT.

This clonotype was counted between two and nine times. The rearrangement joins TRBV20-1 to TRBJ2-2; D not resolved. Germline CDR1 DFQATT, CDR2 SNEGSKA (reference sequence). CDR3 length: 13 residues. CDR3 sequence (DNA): TGCAGCGCTCGTGGCCGGGTCGGCGGGGAGCTGTTTTTT. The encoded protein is CSARGRVGGELFF.

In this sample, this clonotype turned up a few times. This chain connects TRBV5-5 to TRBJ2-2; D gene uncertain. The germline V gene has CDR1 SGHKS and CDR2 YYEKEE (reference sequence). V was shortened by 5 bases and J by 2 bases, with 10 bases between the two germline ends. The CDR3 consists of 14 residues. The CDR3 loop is CASSSTANTGELFF. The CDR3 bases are TGTGCCAGCAGTTCAACTGCCAACACCGGGGAGCTGTTTTTT. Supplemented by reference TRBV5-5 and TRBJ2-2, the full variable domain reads DAGVTQSPTHLIKTRGQQVTLRCSPISGHKSVSWYQQVLGQGPQFIFQYYEKEERGRGNFPDRFSARQFPNYSSELNVNALLLGDSALYLCASSSTANTGELFFGEGSRLTVL.

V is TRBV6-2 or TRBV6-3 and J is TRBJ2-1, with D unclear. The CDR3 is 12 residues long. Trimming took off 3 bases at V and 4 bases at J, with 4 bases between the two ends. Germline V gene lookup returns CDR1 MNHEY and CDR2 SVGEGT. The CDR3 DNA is TGTGCCAGCAGTTATATGTACAATGAGCAGTTCTTC. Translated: CASSYMYNEQFF.

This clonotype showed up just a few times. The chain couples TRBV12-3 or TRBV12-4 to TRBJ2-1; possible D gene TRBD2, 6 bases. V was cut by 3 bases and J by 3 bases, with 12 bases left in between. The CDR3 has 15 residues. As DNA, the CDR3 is TGTGCCAGCAGTTTCACCGGGAGACACTACAATGAGCAGTTCTTC. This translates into CASSFTGRHYNEQFF.

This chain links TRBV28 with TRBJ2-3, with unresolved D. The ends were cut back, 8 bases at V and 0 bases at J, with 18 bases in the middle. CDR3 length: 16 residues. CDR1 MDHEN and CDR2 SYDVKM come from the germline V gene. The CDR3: CASPPSGGLSTDTQYF. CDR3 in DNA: TGTGCCAGCCCTCCCTCAGGTGGGCTAAGCACAGATACGCAGTATTTT.

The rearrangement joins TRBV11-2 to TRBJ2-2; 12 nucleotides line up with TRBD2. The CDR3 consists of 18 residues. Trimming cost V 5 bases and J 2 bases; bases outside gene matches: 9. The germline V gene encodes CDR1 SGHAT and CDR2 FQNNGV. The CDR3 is CASSLRLAGVGNTGELFF. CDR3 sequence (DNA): TGTGCCAGCAGCCTTAGACTAGCGGGAGTGGGTAACACCGGGGAGCTGTTTTTT.

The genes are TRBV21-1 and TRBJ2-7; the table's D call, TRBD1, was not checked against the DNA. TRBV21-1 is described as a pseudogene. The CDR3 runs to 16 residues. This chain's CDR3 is CASSKTGQGPHYEQYV. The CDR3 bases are TGTGCCAGCAGCAAAACGGGACAGGGGCCCCACTACGAGCAGTACGTC.

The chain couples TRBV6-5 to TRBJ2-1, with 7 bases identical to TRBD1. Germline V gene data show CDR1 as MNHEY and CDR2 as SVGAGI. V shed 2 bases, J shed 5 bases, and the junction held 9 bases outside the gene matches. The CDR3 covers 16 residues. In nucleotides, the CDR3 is TGTGCCAGCAGTTACGGGACAGCCGCGAGGGACAATGAGCAGTTCTTC. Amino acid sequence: CASSYGTAARDNEQFF.

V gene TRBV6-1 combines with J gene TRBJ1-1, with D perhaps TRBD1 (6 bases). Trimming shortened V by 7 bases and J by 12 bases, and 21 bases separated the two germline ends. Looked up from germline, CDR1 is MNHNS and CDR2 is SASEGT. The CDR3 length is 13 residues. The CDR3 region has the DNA TGTGCCAGCACAGGGGCAGGGGCGAAGCTTACTTTCTTT. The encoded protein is CASTGAGAKLTFF.

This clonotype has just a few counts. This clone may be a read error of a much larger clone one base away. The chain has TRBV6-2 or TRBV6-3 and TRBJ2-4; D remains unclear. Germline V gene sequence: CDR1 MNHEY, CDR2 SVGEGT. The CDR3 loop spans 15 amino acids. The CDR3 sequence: CASSMTGLAKNSQYF. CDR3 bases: TGTGCCAGCAGCATGACCGGCTTAGCCAAAAACAGTCAGTACTTC.

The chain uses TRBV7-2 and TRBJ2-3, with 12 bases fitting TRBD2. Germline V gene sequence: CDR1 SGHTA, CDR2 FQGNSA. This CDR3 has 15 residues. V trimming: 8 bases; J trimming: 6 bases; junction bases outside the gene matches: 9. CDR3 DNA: TGTGCCAGCGGTGCTAGCGGGAGGGCTTTTGATACGCAGTATTTT. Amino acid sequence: CASGASGRAFDTQYF.

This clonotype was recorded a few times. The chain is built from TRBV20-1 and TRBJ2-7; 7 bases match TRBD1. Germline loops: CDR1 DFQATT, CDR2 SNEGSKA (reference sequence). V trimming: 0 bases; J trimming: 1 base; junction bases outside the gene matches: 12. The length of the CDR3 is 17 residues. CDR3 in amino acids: CSARDRIPGQVSYEQYF. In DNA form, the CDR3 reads TGCAGTGCTAGAGATCGGATTCCCGGACAGGTTTCCTACGAGCAGTACTTC.

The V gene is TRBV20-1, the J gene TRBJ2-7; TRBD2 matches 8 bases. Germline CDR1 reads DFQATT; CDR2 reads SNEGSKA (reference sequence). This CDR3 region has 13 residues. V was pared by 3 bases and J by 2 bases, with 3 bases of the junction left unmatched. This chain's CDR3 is CSASSGRPYEQYF. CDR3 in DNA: TGCAGTGCTAGCAGCGGGAGACCCTACGAGCAGTACTTC.

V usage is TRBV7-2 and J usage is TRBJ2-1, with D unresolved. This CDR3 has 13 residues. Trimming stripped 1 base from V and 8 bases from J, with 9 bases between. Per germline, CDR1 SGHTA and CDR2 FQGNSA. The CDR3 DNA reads TGTGCCAGCAGCTTAGGGGCGGTCTATGAGCAGTTCTTC. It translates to CASSLGAVYEQFF.

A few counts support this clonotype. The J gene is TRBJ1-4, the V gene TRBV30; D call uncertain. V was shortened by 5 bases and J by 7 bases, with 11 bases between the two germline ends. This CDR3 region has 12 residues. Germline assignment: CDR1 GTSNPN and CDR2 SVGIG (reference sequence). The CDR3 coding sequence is TGTGCCTGGCAGGCTGCGGCTGAAAAACTGTTTTTT. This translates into CAWQAAAEKLFF.

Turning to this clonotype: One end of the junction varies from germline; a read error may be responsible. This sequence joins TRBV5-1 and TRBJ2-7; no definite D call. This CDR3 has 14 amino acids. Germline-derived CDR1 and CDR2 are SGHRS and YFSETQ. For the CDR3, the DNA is TGCGCCAGCAACTTGGTAGGGCACTCTTACGAGCAGTACTTC. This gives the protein CASNLVGHSYEQYF.

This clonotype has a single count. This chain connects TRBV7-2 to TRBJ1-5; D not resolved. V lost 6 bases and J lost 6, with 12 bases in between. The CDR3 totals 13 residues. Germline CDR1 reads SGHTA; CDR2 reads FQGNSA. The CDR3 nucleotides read TGTGCCAGCAGTTTATCTTATGTTCAGCCCCAGCATTTT. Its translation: CASSLSYVQPQHF.

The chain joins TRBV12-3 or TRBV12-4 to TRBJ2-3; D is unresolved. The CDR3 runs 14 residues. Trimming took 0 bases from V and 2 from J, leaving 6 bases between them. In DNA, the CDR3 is TGTGCCAGCAGTTTAGCCAGCAACACAGATACGCAGTATTTT. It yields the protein CASSLASNTDTQYF.

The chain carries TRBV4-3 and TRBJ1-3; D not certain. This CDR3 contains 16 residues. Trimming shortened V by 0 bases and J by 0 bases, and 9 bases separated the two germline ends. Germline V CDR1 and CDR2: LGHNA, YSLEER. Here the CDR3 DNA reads TGCGCCAGCAGCCAAGATCGTTATGCCTCTGGAAACACCATATATTTT. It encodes CASSQDRYASGNTIYF.

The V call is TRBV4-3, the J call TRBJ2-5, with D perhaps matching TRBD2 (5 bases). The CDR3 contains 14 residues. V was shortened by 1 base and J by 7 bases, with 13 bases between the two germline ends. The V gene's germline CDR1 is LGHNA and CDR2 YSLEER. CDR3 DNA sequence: TGCGCCAGCAGCCAAGCCCTTCGAGGAGGGACCCAGTACTTC. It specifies CASSQALRGGTQYF.

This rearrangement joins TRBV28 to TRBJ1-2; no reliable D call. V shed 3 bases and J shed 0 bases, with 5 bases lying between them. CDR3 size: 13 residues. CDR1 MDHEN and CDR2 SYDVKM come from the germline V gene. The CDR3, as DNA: TGTGCCAGCAGTTTTTTGTCTAACTATGGCTACACCTTC. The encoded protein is CASSFLSNYGYTF.

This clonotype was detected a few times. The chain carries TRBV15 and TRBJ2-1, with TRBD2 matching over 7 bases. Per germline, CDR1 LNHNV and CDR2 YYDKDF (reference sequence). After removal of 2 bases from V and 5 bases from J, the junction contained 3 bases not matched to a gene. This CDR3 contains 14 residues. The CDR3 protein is CATSRNRGDNEQFF. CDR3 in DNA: TGTGCCACCAGCAGAAATCGGGGGGACAATGAGCAGTTCTTC.

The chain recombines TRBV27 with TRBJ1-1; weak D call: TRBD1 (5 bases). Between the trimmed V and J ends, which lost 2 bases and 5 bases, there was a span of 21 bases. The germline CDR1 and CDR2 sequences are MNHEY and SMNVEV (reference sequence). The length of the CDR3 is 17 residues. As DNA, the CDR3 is TGTGCCAGCAGTTTAATACCCATCGGGGGAGTAGGTACTGAAGCTTTCTTT. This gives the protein CASSLIPIGGVGTEAFF.